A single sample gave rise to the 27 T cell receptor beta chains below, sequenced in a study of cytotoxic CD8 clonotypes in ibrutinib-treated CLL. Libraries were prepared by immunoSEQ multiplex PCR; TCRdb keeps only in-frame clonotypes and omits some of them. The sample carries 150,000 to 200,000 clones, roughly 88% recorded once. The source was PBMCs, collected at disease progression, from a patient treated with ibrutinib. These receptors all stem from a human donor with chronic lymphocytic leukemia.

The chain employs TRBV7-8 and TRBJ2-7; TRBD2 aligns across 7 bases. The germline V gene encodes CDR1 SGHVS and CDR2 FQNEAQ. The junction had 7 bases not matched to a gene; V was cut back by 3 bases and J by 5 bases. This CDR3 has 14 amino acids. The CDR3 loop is CASSFSERGNEQYF. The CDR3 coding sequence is TGTGCCAGCAGCTTCTCAGAGCGGGGAAACGAGCAGTACTTC. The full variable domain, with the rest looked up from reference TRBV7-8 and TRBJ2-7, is GAGVSQSPRYKVAKRGQDVALRCDPISGHVSLFWYQQALGQGPEFLTYFQNEAQLDKSGLPSDRFFAERPEGSVSTLKIQRTQQEDSAVYLCASSFSERGNEQYFGPGTRLTVT.

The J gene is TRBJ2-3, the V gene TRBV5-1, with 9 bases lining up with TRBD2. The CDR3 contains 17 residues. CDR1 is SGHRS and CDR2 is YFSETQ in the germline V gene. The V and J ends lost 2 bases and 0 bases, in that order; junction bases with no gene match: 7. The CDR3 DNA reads TGCGCCAGCAGCTTCGGTTTAGCGGGAGTAAGCACAGATACGCAGTATTTT. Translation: CASSFGLAGVSTDTQYF.

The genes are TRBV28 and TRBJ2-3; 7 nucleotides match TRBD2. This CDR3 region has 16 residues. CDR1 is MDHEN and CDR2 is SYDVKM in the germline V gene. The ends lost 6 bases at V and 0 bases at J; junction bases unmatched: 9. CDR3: CASSTPAGESTDTQYF. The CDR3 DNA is TGTGCCAGCAGCACCCCCGCGGGAGAGAGCACAGATACGCAGTATTTT.

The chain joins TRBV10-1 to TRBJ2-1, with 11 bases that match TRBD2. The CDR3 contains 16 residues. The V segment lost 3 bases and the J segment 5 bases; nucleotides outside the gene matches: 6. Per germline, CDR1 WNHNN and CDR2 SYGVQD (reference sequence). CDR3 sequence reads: CASSDLTSGSHNEQFF. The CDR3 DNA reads TGCGCCAGCAGTGATCTTACTAGCGGGAGCCACAATGAGCAGTTCTTC.

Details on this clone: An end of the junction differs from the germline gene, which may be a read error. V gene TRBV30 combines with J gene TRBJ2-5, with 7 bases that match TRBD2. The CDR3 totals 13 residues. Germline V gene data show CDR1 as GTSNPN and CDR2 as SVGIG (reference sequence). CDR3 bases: TGTGCCTGGAGGGCTAGCGGAAGAGAGGCCCAGTACTTC. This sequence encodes CAWRASGREAQYF. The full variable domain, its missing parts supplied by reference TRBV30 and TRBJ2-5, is SQTIHQWPATLVQPVGSPLSLECTVEGTSNPNLYWYRQAAGRGLQLLFYSVGIGQISSEVPQNLSASRPQDRQFILSSKKLLLSDSGFYLCAWRASGREAQYFGPGTRLLVL.

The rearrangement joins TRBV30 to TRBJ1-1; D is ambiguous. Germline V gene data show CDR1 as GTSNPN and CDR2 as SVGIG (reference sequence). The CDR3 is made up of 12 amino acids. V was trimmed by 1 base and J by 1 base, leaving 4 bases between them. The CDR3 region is CAWSDRNTEAFF. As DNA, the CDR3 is TGTGCCTGGAGTGACAGGAACACTGAAGCTTTCTTT.

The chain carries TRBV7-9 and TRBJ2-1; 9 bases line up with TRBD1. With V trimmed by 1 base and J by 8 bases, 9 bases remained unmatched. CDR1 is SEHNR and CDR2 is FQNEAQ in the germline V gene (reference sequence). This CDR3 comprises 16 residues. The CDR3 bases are TGTGCCAGCAGCTTAGAAATTGGACAGGGGTCTTATGAGCAGTTCTTC. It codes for CASSLEIGQGSYEQFF.

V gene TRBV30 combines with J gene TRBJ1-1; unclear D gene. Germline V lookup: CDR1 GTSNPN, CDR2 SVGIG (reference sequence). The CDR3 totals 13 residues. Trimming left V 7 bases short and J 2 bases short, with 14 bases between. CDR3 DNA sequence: TGTGCCTACGGAGAGCAGCTTAACACTGAAGCTTTCTTT. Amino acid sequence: CAYGEQLNTEAFF.

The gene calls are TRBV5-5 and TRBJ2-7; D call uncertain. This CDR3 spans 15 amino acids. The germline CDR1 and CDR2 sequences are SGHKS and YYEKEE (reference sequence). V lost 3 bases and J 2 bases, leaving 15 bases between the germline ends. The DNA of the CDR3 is TGTGCCAGCAGCTCAAGAGCCGGGCAGCCCTACGAGCAGTACTTC. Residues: CASSSRAGQPYEQYF.

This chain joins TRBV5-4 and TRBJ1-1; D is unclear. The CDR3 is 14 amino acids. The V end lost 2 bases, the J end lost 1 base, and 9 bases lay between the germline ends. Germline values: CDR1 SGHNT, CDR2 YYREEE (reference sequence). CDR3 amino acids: CASSFSGWNTEAFF. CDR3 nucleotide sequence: TGTGCCAGCAGCTTCTCCGGGTGGAACACTGAAGCTTTCTTT.

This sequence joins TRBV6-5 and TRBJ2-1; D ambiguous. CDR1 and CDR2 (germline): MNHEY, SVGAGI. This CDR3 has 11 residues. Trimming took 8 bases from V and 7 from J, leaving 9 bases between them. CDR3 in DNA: TGTGCCAGCGCCCGGTATAATGAGCAGTTCTTC. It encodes CASARYNEQFF.

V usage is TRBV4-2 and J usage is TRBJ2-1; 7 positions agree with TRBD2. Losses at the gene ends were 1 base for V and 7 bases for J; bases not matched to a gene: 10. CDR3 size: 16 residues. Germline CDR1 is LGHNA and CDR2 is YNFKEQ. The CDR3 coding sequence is TGTGCCAGCAGCCAAGTGTTAGCGGGTGTCGAAAATGAGCAGTTCTTC. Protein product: CASSQVLAGVENEQFF.

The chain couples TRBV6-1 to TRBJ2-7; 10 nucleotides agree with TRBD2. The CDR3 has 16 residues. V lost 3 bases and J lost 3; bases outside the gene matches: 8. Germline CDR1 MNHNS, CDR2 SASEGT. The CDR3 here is CASSDHLAGGDYEQYF. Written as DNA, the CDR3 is TGTGCCAGCAGTGATCATTTAGCGGGAGGTGACTACGAGCAGTACTTC.

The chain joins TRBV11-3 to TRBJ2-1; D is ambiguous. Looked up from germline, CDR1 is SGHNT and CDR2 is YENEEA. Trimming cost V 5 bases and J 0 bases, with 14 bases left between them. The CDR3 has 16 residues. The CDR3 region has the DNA TGTGCCAGCAGCCGTTTATCGACCCGCTCCTACAATGAGCAGTTCTTC. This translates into CASSRLSTRSYNEQFF.

CDR3 residues: CATSRGRGHEQFF. The CDR3 DNA reads TGTGCCACCAGCAGAGGGAGGGGGCATGAGCAGTTCTTC. The gene calls are TRBV15 and TRBJ2-1; tentatively, D is TRBD1 (7 bases). Looked up from germline, CDR1 is LNHNV and CDR2 is YYDKDF (reference sequence). This CDR3 comprises 13 residues. Trimming stripped 1 base from V and 8 bases from J, with 9 bases between.

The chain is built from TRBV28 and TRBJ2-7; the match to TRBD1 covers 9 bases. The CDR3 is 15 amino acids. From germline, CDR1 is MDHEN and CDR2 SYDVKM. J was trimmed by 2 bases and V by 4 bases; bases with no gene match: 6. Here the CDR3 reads CASSSPDRGPYEQYF. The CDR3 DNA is TGTGCCAGCAGTTCCCCGGACAGGGGACCCTACGAGCAGTACTTC.

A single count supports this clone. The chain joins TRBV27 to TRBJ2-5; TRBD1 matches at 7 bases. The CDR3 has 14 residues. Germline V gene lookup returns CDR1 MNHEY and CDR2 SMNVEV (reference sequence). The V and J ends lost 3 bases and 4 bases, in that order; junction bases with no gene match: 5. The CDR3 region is CASSLGQSPETQYF. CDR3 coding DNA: TGTGCCAGCAGTTTGGGACAGTCCCCAGAGACCCAGTACTTC.

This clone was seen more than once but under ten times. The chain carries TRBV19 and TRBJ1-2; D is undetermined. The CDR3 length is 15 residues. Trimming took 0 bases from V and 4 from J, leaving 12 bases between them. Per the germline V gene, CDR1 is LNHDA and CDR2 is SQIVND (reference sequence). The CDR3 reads CASSIERTNLYGYTF. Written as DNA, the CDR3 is TGTGCCAGTAGTATAGAGCGGACTAACCTCTATGGCTACACCTTC.

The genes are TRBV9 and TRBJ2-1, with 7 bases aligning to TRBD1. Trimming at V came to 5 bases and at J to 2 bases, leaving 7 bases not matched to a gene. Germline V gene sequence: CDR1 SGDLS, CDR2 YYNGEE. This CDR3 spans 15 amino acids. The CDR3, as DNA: TGTGCCAGCAGTGATGTGGGACAGCCCTACAATGAGCAGTTCTTC. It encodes CASSDVGQPYNEQFF.

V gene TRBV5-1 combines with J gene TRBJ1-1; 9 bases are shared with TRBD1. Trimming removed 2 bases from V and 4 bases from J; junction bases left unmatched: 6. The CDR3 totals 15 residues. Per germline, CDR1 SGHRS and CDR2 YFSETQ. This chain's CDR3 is CASSFGTGRVTEAFF. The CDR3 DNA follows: TGCGCCAGCAGCTTTGGGACAGGGCGGGTCACTGAAGCTTTCTTT.

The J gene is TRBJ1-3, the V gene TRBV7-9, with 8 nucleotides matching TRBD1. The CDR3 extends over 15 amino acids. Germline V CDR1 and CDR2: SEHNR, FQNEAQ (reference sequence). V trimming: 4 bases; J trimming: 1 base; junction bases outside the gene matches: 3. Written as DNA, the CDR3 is TGTGCCAGCAGCTACTACAGGGGGTCTGGAAACACCATATATTTT. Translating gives CASSYYRGSGNTIYF.

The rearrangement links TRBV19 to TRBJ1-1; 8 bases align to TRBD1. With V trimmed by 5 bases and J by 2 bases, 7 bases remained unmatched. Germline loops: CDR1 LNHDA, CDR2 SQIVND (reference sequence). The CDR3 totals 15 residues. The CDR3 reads CASSLRTGTNTEAFF. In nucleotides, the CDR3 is TGTGCCAGTAGTCTTCGGACAGGGACTAACACTGAAGCTTTCTTT.

CDR3 sequence (DNA): TGTGCCAGCAGCGTCGATCAGGGGGCCGGAGCTAACTATGGCTACACCTTC. As protein: CASSVDQGAGANYGYTF. The chain has TRBV7-3 and TRBJ1-2; TRBD1 matches at 8 bases. This CDR3 has 17 residues. The junction had 11 bases not matched to a gene; V was cut back by 5 bases and J by 0 bases. CDR1 and CDR2 from the germline V gene are SGHTA and FQGTGA. The full variable domain, rest sourced from reference TRBV7-3 and TRBJ1-2, is GAGVSQTPSNKVTEKGKYVELRCDPISGHTALYWYRQSLGQGPEFLIYFQGTGAADDSGLPNDRFFAVRPEGSVSTLKIQRTERGDSAVYLCASSVDQGAGANYGYTFGSGTRLTVV.

Written as DNA, the CDR3 is TGCGCCAGCAGCTTGAACCCACTAGGCCGGTACAATGAGCAGTTCTTC. Translation: CASSLNPLGRYNEQFF. This chain joins TRBV5-1 and TRBJ2-1; D might be TRBD2 (5 bases). Trimming cost V 1 base and J 4 bases, with 15 bases left between them. Germline loops: CDR1 SGHRS, CDR2 YFSETQ. The CDR3 consists of 16 residues.

The CDR3 DNA reads TGTGCCAGCAGAGGTAGGGGAAGAGAGACCCAGTACTTC. Translation gives CASRGRGRETQYF. The chain has TRBV6-6 and TRBJ2-5, with TRBD1 as a possible D gene (5 bases). V lost 6 bases to trimming and J lost 4 bases, with 12 bases between them. Germline CDR1 is MNHNY and CDR2 is SVGAGI (reference sequence). The CDR3 is 13 amino acids.

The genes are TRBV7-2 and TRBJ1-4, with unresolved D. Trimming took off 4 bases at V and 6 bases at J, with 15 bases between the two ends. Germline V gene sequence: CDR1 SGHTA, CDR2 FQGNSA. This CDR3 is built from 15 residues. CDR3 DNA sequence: TGTGCCAGCAGCTCTGTATCCGGGATGGATGAAAAACTGTTTTTT. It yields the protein CASSSVSGMDEKLFF. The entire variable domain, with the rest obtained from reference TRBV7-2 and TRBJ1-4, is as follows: GAGVSQSPSNKVTEKGKDVELRCDPISGHTALYWYRQSLGQGLEFLIYFQGNSAPDKSGLPSDRFSAERTGGSVSTLTIQRTQQEDSAVYLCASSSVSGMDEKLFFGSGTQLSVL.

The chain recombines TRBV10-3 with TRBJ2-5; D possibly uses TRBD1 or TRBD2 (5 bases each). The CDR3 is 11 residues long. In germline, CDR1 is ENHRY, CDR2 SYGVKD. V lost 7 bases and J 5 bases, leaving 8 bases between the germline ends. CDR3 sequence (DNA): TGTGCCATCATGGGGGATGAGACCCAGTACTTC. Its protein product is CAIMGDETQYF.